This T cell receptor beta chain was profiled in a study of siplizumab effects on memory and regulatory T cells. Study-level findings and limits: Naive T cells looked more diverse than memory cells, and they looked like major contributors to the alloresponse. A naive or memory phenotype could not be assigned to roughly 75-95% of the proliferating CD4+ or CD8+ clones.

Points on this clone: Its antigen is unknown.

Germline loops: CDR1 MNHNY, CDR2 SVGAGI (reference sequence). The J segment lost 6 bases and the V segment lost 0 bases, leaving 3 bases of the junction unmatched. CDR3 size: 14 residues. It was about 100,000 TCR templates that were assayed per sample. Sequencing was performed with immunoSEQ multiplex PCR; in TCRdb, only in-frame clones are kept and a portion is missing. The sample lists 80,000 to 130,000 clones, around 90% occurring once. The sample was CD4+ T cells sorted from blood. The V gene is TRBV6-6, the J gene TRBJ2-3, with 7 bases identical to TRBD2. This TCR derives from a human donor in good health. Some clones in this sample may be carry-over from other donors' samples. DNA of the CDR3: TGTGCCAGCAGTTACTCGAGTAGCGGGGATACGCAGTATTTT. This sequence encodes CASSYSSSGDTQYF.